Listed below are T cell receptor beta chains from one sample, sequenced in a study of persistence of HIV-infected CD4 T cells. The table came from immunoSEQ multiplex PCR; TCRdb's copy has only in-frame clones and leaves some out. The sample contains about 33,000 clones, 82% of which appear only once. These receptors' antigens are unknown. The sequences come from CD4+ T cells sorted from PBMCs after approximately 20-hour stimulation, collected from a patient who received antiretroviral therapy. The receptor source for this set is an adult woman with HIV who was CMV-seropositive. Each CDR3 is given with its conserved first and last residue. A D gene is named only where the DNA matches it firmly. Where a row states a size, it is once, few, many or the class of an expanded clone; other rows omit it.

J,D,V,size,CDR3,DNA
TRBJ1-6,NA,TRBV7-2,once,CASSLGTPYRDNSPLHF,TGTGCCAGCAGCTTAGGCACCCCCTACAGGGATAATTCACCCCTCCACTTT
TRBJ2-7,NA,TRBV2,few,CASSDRRAESYEQYF,TGTGCCAGCAGTGACAGAAGGGCCGAGAGCTACGAGCAGTACTTC
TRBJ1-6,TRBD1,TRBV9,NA,CASSAKTGATSPLHF,TGTGCCAGCAGCGCCAAGACAGGGGCAACGTCACCCCTCCACTTT
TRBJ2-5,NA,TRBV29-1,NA,CSAVGFGETQYF,TGCAGCGCTGTAGGGTTTGGGGAGACCCAGTACTTC
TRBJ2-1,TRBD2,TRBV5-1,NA,CASSLVGGLGYNEQFF,TGCGCCAGCAGCTTGGTGGGGGGGTTAGGCTACAATGAGCAGTTCTTC
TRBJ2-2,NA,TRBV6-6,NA,CASSYSSGWTGELFF,TGTGCCAGCAGTTACTCGAGTGGGTGGACCGGGGAGCTGTTTTTT
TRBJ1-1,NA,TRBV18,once,CASSPWAQGRKLPMNTEAFF,TGTGCCAGCTCACCATGGGCCCAGGGACGGAAATTGCCGATGAACACTGAAGCTTTCTTT
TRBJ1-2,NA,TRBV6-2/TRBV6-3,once,CASSYSGGLPGKGYTF,TGTGCCAGCAGTTACTCCGGAGGCCTTCCCGGGAAGGGCTACACCTTC
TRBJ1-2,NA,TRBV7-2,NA,CASSSNTAANYGYTF,TGTGCCAGCAGCTCAAATACCGCCGCTAACTATGGCTACACCTTC
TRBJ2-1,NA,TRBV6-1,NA,CASSELGKQFF,TGTGCCAGCAGTGAATTGGGAAAGCAGTTCTTC
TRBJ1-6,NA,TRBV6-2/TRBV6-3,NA,CASSYEGLINSPLHF,TGTGCCAGCAGTTACGAGGGGCTTATAAATTCACCCCTCCACTTT
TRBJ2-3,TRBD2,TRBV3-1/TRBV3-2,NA,CASSPLAGTGTDTQYF,TGTGCCAGCAGCCCGCTAGCGGGCACTGGCACAGATACGCAGTATTTT
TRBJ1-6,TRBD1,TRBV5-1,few,CASSSEPGQGNYNSPLHF,TGCGCCAGCAGCTCCGAACCGGGACAGGGAAACTATAATTCACCCCTCCACTTT
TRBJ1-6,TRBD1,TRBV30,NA,CAWKGQGFSPLHF,TGTGCCTGGAAGGGACAGGGTTTCTCACCCCTCCACTTT
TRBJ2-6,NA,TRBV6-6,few,CASSRRGRSSGANVLTF,TGTGCCAGCAGTCGCAGGGGAAGATCCTCTGGGGCCAACGTCCTGACTTTC
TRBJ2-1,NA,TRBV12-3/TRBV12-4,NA,CASSRRLEQFF,TGTGCCAGCAGTAGACGTCTTGAGCAGTTCTTC
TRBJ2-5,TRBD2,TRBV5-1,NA,CASSLPSGGGETQYF,TGCGCCAGCAGCTTGCCTAGCGGGGGAGGGGAGACCCAGTACTTC
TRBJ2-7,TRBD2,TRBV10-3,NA,CAISGGAGPYEQYF,TGTGCCATTAGCGGGGGGGCCGGGCCCTACGAGCAGTACTTC
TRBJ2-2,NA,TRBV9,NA,CASSSEGRVSSNTGELFF,TGTGCCAGCAGCTCAGAGGGCAGGGTTTCGTCGAACACCGGGGAGCTGTTTTTT
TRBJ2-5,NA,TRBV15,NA,CATSRSPQETQYF,TGTGCCACCAGCAGATCTCCACAAGAGACCCAGTACTTC
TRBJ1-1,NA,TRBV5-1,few,CASSWADGGNTEAFF,TGCGCCAGCAGCTGGGCGGACGGCGGGAACACTGAAGCTTTCTTT
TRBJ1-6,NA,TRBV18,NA,CASSHGQNNNSPLHF,TGTGCCAGCTCACACGGACAGAATAATAATTCACCCCTCCACTTT
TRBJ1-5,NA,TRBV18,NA,CASSPGPRNQPQHF,TGTGCCAGCTCACCGGGACCGCGCAATCAGCCCCAGCATTTT
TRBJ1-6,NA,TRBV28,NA,CASSLGPENSPLHF,TGTGCCAGCAGTTTAGGGCCGGAGAATTCACCCCTCCACTTT
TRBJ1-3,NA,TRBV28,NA,CASRQGQLGNTIYF,TGTGCCAGCAGACAGGGACAACTTGGAAACACCATATATTTT
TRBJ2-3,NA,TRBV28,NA,CASSRGLGNTDTQYF,TGTGCCAGCAGTCGAGGGCTGGGGAACACAGATACGCAGTATTTT
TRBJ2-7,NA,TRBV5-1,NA,CASSRRDGSYEQYF,TGCGCCAGCAGCCGCCGGGACGGATCATACGAGCAGTACTTC
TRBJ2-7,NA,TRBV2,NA,CASTPDMGRAREQYF,TGTGCCAGCACCCCCGATATGGGCAGGGCCCGCGAGCAGTACTTC
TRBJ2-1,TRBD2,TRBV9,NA,CASSPSGLADNEQFF,TGTGCCAGCAGCCCTTCGGGACTAGCGGACAATGAGCAGTTCTTC
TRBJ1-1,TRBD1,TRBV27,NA,CASSSTGGRTEAFF,TGTGCCAGCAGTTCGACAGGGGGAAGAACTGAAGCTTTCTTT
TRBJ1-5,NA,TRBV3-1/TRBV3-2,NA,CASSQESGRGNQPQHF,TGTGCCAGCAGCCAAGAAAGCGGGAGGGGCAATCAGCCCCAGCATTTT
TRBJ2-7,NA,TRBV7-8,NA,CARTVAPYEQYF,TGTGCCAGGACAGTTGCCCCCTACGAGCAGTACTTC
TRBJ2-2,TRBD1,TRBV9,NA,CASSPRTGSGLKDTGELFF,TGTGCCAGCAGCCCCCGGACAGGATCCGGATTAAAGGACACCGGGGAGCTGTTTTTT
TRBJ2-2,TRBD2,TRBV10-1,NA,CASSAAGGTRELFF,TGCGCCAGCAGTGCAGCGGGGGGGACGAGAGAGCTGTTTTTT
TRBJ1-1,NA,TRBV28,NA,CASSPPQVRGEAFF,TGTGCCAGCAGTCCCCCCCAGGTTCGGGGTGAAGCTTTCTTT
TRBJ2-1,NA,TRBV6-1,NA,CASSERWTPGWGNEQFF,TGTGCCAGCAGTGAACGGTGGACCCCCGGATGGGGCAATGAGCAGTTCTTC
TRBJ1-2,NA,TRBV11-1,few,CASSDLRTGGYTF,TGTGCCAGCAGCGACCTTAGGACGGGTGGCTACACCTTC
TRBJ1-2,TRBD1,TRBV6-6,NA,CASKRRGQGYGYTF,TGTGCCAGCAAGAGAAGGGGGCAGGGCTATGGCTACACCTTC
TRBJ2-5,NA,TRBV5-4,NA,CASSSSWYRVGGETQYF,TGTGCCAGCAGCTCCTCTTGGTACAGGGTCGGGGGAGAGACCCAGTACTTC
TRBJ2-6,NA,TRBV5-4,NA,CASHVFSGANVLTF,TGTGCCAGCCACGTATTCTCTGGGGCCAACGTCCTGACTTTC
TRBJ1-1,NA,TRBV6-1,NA,CASSEAQGRYNTEAFF,TGTGCCAGCAGTGAAGCGCAGGGCCGCTACAACACTGAAGCTTTCTTT
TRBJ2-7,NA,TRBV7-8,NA,CASSLEAALTASYEQYF,TGTGCCAGCAGCTTAGAGGCGGCCCTGACAGCCTCCTACGAGCAGTACTTC
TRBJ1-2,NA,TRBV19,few,CASSGMDPWNLYGYTF,TGTGCCAGTAGTGGGATGGACCCCTGGAACCTCTATGGCTACACCTTC
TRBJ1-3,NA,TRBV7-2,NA,CASSLLGGEGNTIYF,TGTGCCAGCAGCTTACTGGGGGGGGAGGGAAACACCATATATTTT
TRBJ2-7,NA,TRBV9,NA,CASSLNSISYEQYF,TGTGCCAGTTCCCTTAACTCCATTTCCTACGAGCAGTACTTC
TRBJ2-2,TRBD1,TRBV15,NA,CATSRGRDRERTGELFF,TGTGCCACCAGCAGAGGCCGGGACAGGGAAAGGACCGGGGAGCTGTTTTTT
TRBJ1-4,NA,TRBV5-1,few,CASSLEPSREKLFF,TGCGCCAGCAGCTTGGAACCAAGCAGGGAGAAACTGTTTTTT
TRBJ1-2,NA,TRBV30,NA,CAWSNPGHDGYTF,TGTGCCTGGAGTAACCCGGGACATGATGGCTACACCTTC
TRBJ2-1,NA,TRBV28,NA,CASSPPLGGYNEQFF,TGTGCCAGCAGTCCCCCGCTCGGCGGCTACAATGAGCAGTTCTTC
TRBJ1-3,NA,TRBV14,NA,CASSLQLGNTIYF,TGTGCCAGCAGCCTCCAGCTTGGAAACACCATATATTTT
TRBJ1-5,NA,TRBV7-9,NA,CASRPDGSNQPQHF,TGTGCCAGCAGACCGGACGGTAGCAATCAGCCCCAGCATTTT
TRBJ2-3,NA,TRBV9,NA,CASSARAHTDTQYF,TGTGCCAGCAGCGCCAGGGCCCACACAGATACGCAGTATTTT
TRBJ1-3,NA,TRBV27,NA,CASSPGSGLSSGNTIYF,TGTGCCAGCAGCCCAGGGTCCGGCCTGAGCTCTGGAAACACCATATATTTT
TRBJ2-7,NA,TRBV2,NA,CASSDSLGEQYF,TGTGCCAGCAGTGATTCACTAGGGGAGCAGTACTTC
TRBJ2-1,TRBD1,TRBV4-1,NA,CASSQERTGRPHEQFF,TGCGCCAGCAGCCAAGAACGGACAGGGCGACCCCATGAGCAGTTCTTC
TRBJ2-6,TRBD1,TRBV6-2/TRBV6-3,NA,CASSRQGGANVLTF,TGTGCCAGCAGCCGACAGGGGGGGGCCAACGTCCTGACTTTC
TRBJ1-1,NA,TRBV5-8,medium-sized,CASSLVKIEAFF,TGTGCCAGCAGCTTGGTTAAAATTGAAGCTTTCTTT
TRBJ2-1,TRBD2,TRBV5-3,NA,CARSWTSGGAEEQFF,TGTGCCAGAAGCTGGACTAGCGGGGGGGCCGAGGAGCAGTTCTTC
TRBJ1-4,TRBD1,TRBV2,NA,CASKGQGRLNEKLFF,TGTGCCAGCAAGGGACAGGGGCGATTGAATGAAAAACTGTTTTTT